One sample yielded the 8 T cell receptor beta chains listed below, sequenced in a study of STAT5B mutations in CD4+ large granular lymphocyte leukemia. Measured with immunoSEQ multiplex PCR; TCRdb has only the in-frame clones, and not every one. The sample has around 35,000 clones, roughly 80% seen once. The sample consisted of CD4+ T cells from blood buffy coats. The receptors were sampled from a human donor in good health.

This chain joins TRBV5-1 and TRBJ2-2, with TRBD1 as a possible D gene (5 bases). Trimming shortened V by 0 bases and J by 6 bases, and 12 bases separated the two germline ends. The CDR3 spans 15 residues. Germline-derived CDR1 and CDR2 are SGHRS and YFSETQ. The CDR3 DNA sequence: TGCGCCAGCAGCTTGGATTGGGGCGACGCCGGGGAGCTGTTTTTT. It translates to CASSLDWGDAGELFF. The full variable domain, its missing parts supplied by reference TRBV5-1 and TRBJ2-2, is KAGVTQTPRYLIKTRGQQVTLSCSPISGHRSVSWYQQTPGQGLQFLFEYFSETQRNKGNFPGRFSGRQFSNSRSEMNVSTLELGDSALYLCASSLDWGDAGELFFGEGSRLTVL.

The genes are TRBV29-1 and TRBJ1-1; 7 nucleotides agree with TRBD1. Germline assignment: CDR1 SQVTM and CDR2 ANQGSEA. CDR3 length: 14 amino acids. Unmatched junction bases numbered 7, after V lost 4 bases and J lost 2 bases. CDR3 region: CSVAEQGKNTEAFF. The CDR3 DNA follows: TGCAGCGTTGCCGAACAGGGGAAAAACACTGAAGCTTTCTTT.

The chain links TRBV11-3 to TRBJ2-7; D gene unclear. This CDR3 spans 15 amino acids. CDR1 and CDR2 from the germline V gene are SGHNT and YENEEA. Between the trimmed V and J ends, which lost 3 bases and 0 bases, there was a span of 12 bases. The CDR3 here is CASSLRSLSSYEQYF. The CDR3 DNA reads TGTGCCAGCAGCTTGAGGAGTTTGAGCTCCTACGAGCAGTACTTC.

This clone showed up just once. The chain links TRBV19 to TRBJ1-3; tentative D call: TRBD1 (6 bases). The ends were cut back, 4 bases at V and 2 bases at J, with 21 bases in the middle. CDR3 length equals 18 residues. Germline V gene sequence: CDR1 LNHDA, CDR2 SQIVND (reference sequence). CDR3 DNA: TGTGCCAGTAGTACGTTTGAATTTATGGGGACAACTGGAAACACCATATATTTT. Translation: CASSTFEFMGTTGNTIYF.

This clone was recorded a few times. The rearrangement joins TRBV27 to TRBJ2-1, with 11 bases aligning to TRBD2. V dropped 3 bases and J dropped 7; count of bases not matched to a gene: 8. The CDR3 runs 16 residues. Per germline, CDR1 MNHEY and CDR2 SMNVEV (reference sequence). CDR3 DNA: TGTGCCAGCAGTTTTCCTACTAGCGGGGGTCTAAATGAGCAGTTCTTC. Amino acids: CASSFPTSGGLNEQFF.

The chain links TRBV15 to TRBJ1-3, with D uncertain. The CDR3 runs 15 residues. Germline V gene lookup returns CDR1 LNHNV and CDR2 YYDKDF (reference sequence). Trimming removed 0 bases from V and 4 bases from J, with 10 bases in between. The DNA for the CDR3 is TGTGCCACCAGCAGAGATTACAATATGGGAAACACCATATATTTT. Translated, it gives CATSRDYNMGNTIYF. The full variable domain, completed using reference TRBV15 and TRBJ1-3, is DAMVIQNPRYQVTQFGKPVTLSCSQTLNHNVMYWYQQKSSQAPKLLFHYYDKDFNNEADTPDNFQSRRPNTSFCFLDIRSPGLGDTAMYLCATSRDYNMGNTIYFGEGSWLTVV.

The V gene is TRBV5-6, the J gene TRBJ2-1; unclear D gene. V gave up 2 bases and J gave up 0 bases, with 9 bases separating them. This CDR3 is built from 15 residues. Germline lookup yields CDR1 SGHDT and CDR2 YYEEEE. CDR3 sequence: CASSFTESSYNEQFF. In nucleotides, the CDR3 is TGTGCCAGCAGCTTTACCGAGAGCTCCTACAATGAGCAGTTCTTC.

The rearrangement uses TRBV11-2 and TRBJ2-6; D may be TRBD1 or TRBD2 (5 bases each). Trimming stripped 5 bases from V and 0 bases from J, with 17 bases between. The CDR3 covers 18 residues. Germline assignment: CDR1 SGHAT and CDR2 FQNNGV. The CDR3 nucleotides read TGTGCCAGCAGCCTCCGGGGCTTCTTAAGCTCTGGGGCCAACGTCCTGACTTTC. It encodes CASSLRGFLSSGANVLTF.